The clone carrying this T cell receptor beta chain has ten or more counts. The antigen is undetermined. This sample stems from a study of PD-1 blockade in classical Hodgkin lymphoma. Study-wide points: The study reported lower baseline TCR diversity in newly diagnosed patients than in healthy donors.

Sequencing used immunoSEQ multiplex PCR; TCRdb keeps in-frame clones, though not all of them. This sample has some 41,000 clones; around 78% occur once, and the top ten carry approximately 11%. Each and every patient relapsed after autologous stem cell transplantation, and patients got differing brentuximab vedotin exposure. This receptor was obtained from a human donor with classical Hodgkin lymphoma. The starting material was peripheral blood mononuclear cells (PBMCs), obtained at baseline.

CDR3 amino acids: CASSLVQTPFSEQYF. The CDR3 DNA follows: TGTGCCAGCAGCTTAGTACAAACCCCCTTCTCGGAGCAGTACTTC. The rearrangement links TRBV7-8 to TRBJ2-7; D is unclear. The CDR3 sequence is 15 residues long. Germline-derived CDR1 and CDR2 are SGHVS and FQNEAQ. Trimming pared 1 base from V and 7 bases from J, leaving 17 bases between. Full variable domain (outside the CDR3, taken from reference TRBV7-8 and TRBJ2-7): GAGVSQSPRYKVAKRGQDVALRCDPISGHVSLFWYQQALGQGPEFLTYFQNEAQLDKSGLPSDRFFAERPEGSVSTLKIQRTQQEDSAVYLCASSLVQTPFSEQYFGPGTRLTVT.